A selection of T cell receptor beta chains follows, all from one sample in a study of blood T cells in healthy people across ages. TCRdb reprocessed the 5' RACE reads via MiXCR and lists one record per CDR3 protein. The sample records over 450,000 distinct CDR3 sequences, less than 25% being singletons. These sequences were also reported in another study, on T cells of mothers and their children.

The sequencing input was blood. These receptors were obtained from a boy between 10 and 17 years old in good health. The CDR3 runs from the conserved cysteine through the conserved F or W. A D gene is named only where the DNA matches it firmly. For some rows the clone size is stated as once, few or many, or as a class when expanded; others skip it.

v_call: TRBV28
d_call: TRBD2
j_call: TRBJ2-4
cdr3_length: 21
clone_size: .
cdr3_aa: CASSSTGSTSGGFFAKNIQYF
cdr3_nt: TGTGCCAGCAGTTCGACCGGCTCGACTAGCGGGGGGTTCTTCGCCAAAAACATTCAGTACTTC

v_call: TRBV11-2
d_call: .
j_call: TRBJ2-5
cdr3_length: 15
clone_size: .
cdr3_aa: CASSLVLAHQETQYF
cdr3_nt: TGTGCCAGCAGCTTAGTGCTAGCCCACCAAGAGACCCAGTACTTC

v_call: TRBV12-3/TRBV12-4
d_call: TRBD1
j_call: TRBJ2-1
cdr3_length: 15
clone_size: few
cdr3_aa: CASSPTGQVNNEQFF
cdr3_nt: TGTGCCAGCAGTCCCACGGGACAGGTCAACAATGAGCAGTTCTTC

v_call: TRBV28
d_call: .
j_call: TRBJ1-3
cdr3_length: 13
clone_size: .
cdr3_aa: CASSPTGLNTIYF
cdr3_nt: TGTGCCAGCAGTCCGACAGGTTTAAACACCATATATTTT

v_call: TRBV27
d_call: .
j_call: TRBJ2-7
cdr3_length: 14
clone_size: few
cdr3_aa: CASKGGQGRDEQYF
cdr3_nt: TGTGCCAGCAAAGGTGGGCAGGGAAGGGACGAGCAGTACTTC

v_call: TRBV28
d_call: .
j_call: TRBJ2-3
cdr3_length: 19
clone_size: .
cdr3_aa: CASSAARDGGQGLTDTQYF
cdr3_nt: TGTGCCAGCAGTGCGGCTAGGGACGGAGGTCAAGGCCTCACAGATACGCAGTATTTT

v_call: TRBV6-5
d_call: .
j_call: TRBJ1-6
cdr3_length: 11
clone_size: .
cdr3_aa: CASRGGSPLHF
cdr3_nt: TGTGCCAGCAGGGGGGGTTCACCCCTCCACTTT

v_call: TRBV27
d_call: .
j_call: TRBJ2-7
cdr3_length: 19
clone_size: few
cdr3_aa: CASSLSVRGGKGVPYEQYF
cdr3_nt: TGTGCCAGCAGTTTAAGCGTCAGGGGCGGGAAGGGTGTACCCTACGAGCAGTACTTC

v_call: TRBV4-2
d_call: .
j_call: TRBJ2-7
cdr3_length: 16
clone_size: many
cdr3_aa: CASSQSIADSAYEQYF
cdr3_nt: TGTGCCAGCAGCCAGTCCATAGCGGACTCAGCCTACGAGCAGTACTTC

v_call: TRBV12-3/TRBV12-4
d_call: .
j_call: TRBJ1-1
cdr3_length: 13
clone_size: many
cdr3_aa: CASRPYSNTEAFF
cdr3_nt: TGTGCCAGCAGACCCTACAGCAACACTGAAGCTTTCTTT

v_call: TRBV6-5
d_call: .
j_call: TRBJ1-2
cdr3_length: 13
clone_size: few
cdr3_aa: CAALGGQDYGYTF
cdr3_nt: TGTGCCGCACTCGGGGGGCAGGACTATGGCTACACCTTC

v_call: TRBV20-1
d_call: .
j_call: TRBJ2-7
cdr3_length: 12
clone_size: .
cdr3_aa: CSARPRAYEQYF
cdr3_nt: TGCAGTGCTAGGCCAAGGGCCTACGAGCAGTACTTC

v_call: TRBV4-2
d_call: .
j_call: TRBJ2-7
cdr3_length: 15
clone_size: few
cdr3_aa: CASSQDRQGFYEQYF
cdr3_nt: TGTGCCAGCAGCCAAGATAGGCAGGGGTTCTACGAGCAGTACTTC

v_call: TRBV7-3
d_call: .
j_call: TRBJ2-5
cdr3_length: 13
clone_size: many
cdr3_aa: CASSPLSKGTQYF
cdr3_nt: TGTGCCAGCAGCCCTTTGTCCAAGGGCACCCAGTACTTC

v_call: TRBV19
d_call: .
j_call: TRBJ1-1
cdr3_length: 13
clone_size: few
cdr3_aa: CASSMNRNTEAFF
cdr3_nt: TGTGCCAGTAGTATGAACAGGAACACTGAAGCTTTCTTT

v_call: TRBV7-3
d_call: .
j_call: TRBJ2-3
cdr3_length: 15
clone_size: few
cdr3_aa: CASSALGGAADTQYF
cdr3_nt: TGTGCCAGCAGCGCCCTAGGGGGGGCCGCAGATACGCAGTATTTT

v_call: TRBV27
d_call: TRBD1
j_call: TRBJ1-1
cdr3_length: 18
clone_size: few
cdr3_aa: CASGTGGRAILLNTEAFF
cdr3_nt: TGTGCCAGCGGGACAGGGGGCCGAGCTATCCTATTAAACACTGAAGCTTTCTTT

v_call: TRBV7-2
d_call: .
j_call: TRBJ2-3
cdr3_length: 15
clone_size: many
cdr3_aa: CASSVLVMNTDTQYF
cdr3_nt: TGTGCCAGCAGCGTTCTAGTTATGAACACAGATACGCAGTATTTT

v_call: TRBV29-1
d_call: .
j_call: TRBJ1-1
cdr3_length: 12
clone_size: .
cdr3_aa: CSVYEGRTEAFF
cdr3_nt: TGCAGCGTTTACGAGGGTCGGACTGAAGCTTTCTTT

v_call: TRBV5-1
d_call: TRBD1
j_call: TRBJ2-5
cdr3_length: 18
clone_size: few
cdr3_aa: CASSLAPRDRILQETQYF
cdr3_nt: TGCGCCAGCAGCTTGGCCCCCAGGGACAGGATTCTGCAAGAGACCCAGTACTTC

v_call: TRBV4-3
d_call: TRBD2
j_call: TRBJ2-5
cdr3_length: 14
clone_size: .
cdr3_aa: CASSQDGGRETQYF
cdr3_nt: TGCGCCAGCAGCCAAGACGGCGGGAGAGAGACCCAGTACTTC

v_call: TRBV6-5
d_call: .
j_call: TRBJ1-6
cdr3_length: 15
clone_size: few
cdr3_aa: CASSYSFGRNSPLHF
cdr3_nt: TGTGCCAGCAGTTACTCGTTTGGGCGAAATTCACCCCTCCACTTT

v_call: TRBV7-2
d_call: TRBD2
j_call: TRBJ2-3
cdr3_length: 17
clone_size: .
cdr3_aa: CASSLPTSGGSTDTQYF
cdr3_nt: TGTGCCAGCAGCTTACCGACTAGCGGGGGATCCACAGATACGCAGTATTTT

v_call: TRBV7-8
d_call: .
j_call: TRBJ1-2
cdr3_length: 17
clone_size: .
cdr3_aa: CASRLMGGGGPNYGYTF
cdr3_nt: TGTGCCAGCAGGCTCATGGGGGGAGGGGGTCCCAACTATGGCTACACCTTC

v_call: TRBV7-9
d_call: .
j_call: TRBJ2-5
cdr3_length: 14
clone_size: .
cdr3_aa: CASSLIGEQETQYF
cdr3_nt: TGTGCCAGCAGCTTGATAGGGGAGCAAGAGACCCAGTACTTC

v_call: TRBV6-2/TRBV6-3
d_call: .
j_call: TRBJ2-1
cdr3_length: 14
clone_size: .
cdr3_aa: CASSRMGESNEQFF
cdr3_nt: TGTGCCAGCAGTCGGATGGGGGAGTCGAATGAGCAGTTCTTC

v_call: TRBV7-9
d_call: .
j_call: TRBJ2-7
cdr3_length: 12
clone_size: few
cdr3_aa: CSSSLEVDEQYF
cdr3_nt: TGTTCCAGCAGCTTAGAAGTAGACGAGCAGTACTTC

v_call: TRBV5-1
d_call: .
j_call: TRBJ2-5
cdr3_length: 14
clone_size: few
cdr3_aa: CASSSALRGKTQYF
cdr3_nt: TGCGCCAGCAGTTCCGCCCTTAGGGGGAAGACCCAGTACTTC

v_call: TRBV5-6
d_call: .
j_call: TRBJ2-7
cdr3_length: 12
clone_size: .
cdr3_aa: CASSGVGYEQYF
cdr3_nt: TGTGCCAGCAGCGGGGTAGGCTACGAGCAGTACTTC

v_call: TRBV12-3/TRBV12-4
d_call: .
j_call: TRBJ2-1
cdr3_length: 12
clone_size: .
cdr3_aa: CASSLWTNERFF
cdr3_nt: TGTGCCAGCAGTTTATGGACGAATGAGCGGTTCTTC

v_call: TRBV28
d_call: .
j_call: TRBJ2-4
cdr3_length: 16
clone_size: .
cdr3_aa: CASSPPGGGLGNIQYF
cdr3_nt: TGTGCCAGCAGTCCGCCCGGTGGGGGGCTGGGAAACATTCAGTACTTC

v_call: TRBV2
d_call: .
j_call: TRBJ2-2
cdr3_length: 13
clone_size: .
cdr3_aa: CASTTDRVGELFF
cdr3_nt: TGTGCCAGCACCACCGATCGGGTCGGGGAGCTGTTTTTT

v_call: TRBV5-1
d_call: TRBD2
j_call: TRBJ2-7
cdr3_length: 16
clone_size: .
cdr3_aa: CASSSSVAGATYEQYF
cdr3_nt: TGCGCCAGCAGCTCTAGTGTAGCGGGAGCGACCTACGAGCAGTACTTC

v_call: TRBV6-5
d_call: TRBD1
j_call: TRBJ2-1
cdr3_length: 17
clone_size: .
cdr3_aa: CASSYSSFQGAVNEQFF
cdr3_nt: TGTGCCAGCAGTTACTCGTCCTTTCAGGGGGCGGTCAATGAGCAGTTCTTC

v_call: TRBV9
d_call: TRBD2
j_call: TRBJ2-1
cdr3_length: 18
clone_size: .
cdr3_aa: CASSVAPVGSGSRNEQFF
cdr3_nt: TGTGCCAGCAGCGTAGCCCCAGTGGGTAGCGGGAGTCGAAATGAGCAGTTCTTC

v_call: TRBV9
d_call: TRBD1
j_call: TRBJ2-7
cdr3_length: 15
clone_size: few
cdr3_aa: CASSVDGQGLDEQYF
cdr3_nt: TGTGCCAGCAGCGTAGACGGACAGGGGCTGGACGAGCAGTACTTC

v_call: TRBV4-1
d_call: TRBD2
j_call: TRBJ2-7
cdr3_length: 16
clone_size: few
cdr3_aa: CASSQVGTSGTAEQYF
cdr3_nt: TGCGCCAGCAGCCAAGTAGGGACTAGCGGGACGGCCGAGCAGTACTTC

v_call: TRBV29-1
d_call: .
j_call: TRBJ2-6
cdr3_length: 14
clone_size: few
cdr3_aa: CSVGGGSGANVLTF
cdr3_nt: TGCAGCGTTGGAGGGGGATCTGGGGCCAACGTCCTGACTTTC

v_call: TRBV7-2
d_call: .
j_call: TRBJ1-2
cdr3_length: 13
clone_size: .
cdr3_aa: CASSFLDLEGYTF
cdr3_nt: TGTGCCAGCAGCTTTCTGGACCTGGAAGGCTACACCTTC

v_call: TRBV7-2
d_call: .
j_call: TRBJ1-6
cdr3_length: 14
clone_size: few
cdr3_aa: CASSVWADNSPLHF
cdr3_nt: TGTGCCAGCAGCGTATGGGCGGACAATTCACCCCTCCACTTT

v_call: TRBV2
d_call: TRBD2
j_call: TRBJ2-5
cdr3_length: 13
clone_size: many
cdr3_aa: CASTLSGVETQYF
cdr3_nt: TGTGCCAGCACACTAAGCGGGGTTGAGACCCAGTACTTC

v_call: TRBV12-3/TRBV12-4
d_call: .
j_call: TRBJ2-7
cdr3_length: 15
clone_size: .
cdr3_aa: CASSSLGGRGYEQYF
cdr3_nt: TGTGCCAGCAGTTCCCTCGGGGGGCGAGGCTACGAGCAGTACTTC

v_call: TRBV7-2
d_call: .
j_call: TRBJ2-7
cdr3_length: 14
clone_size: .
cdr3_aa: CASSLGGTASEQYF
cdr3_nt: TGTGCCAGCAGCTTAGGCGGGACAGCGAGTGAGCAGTACTTC

v_call: TRBV7-9
d_call: TRBD1
j_call: TRBJ1-4
cdr3_length: 16
clone_size: many
cdr3_aa: CASSLGTVATNEKLFF
cdr3_nt: TGTGCCAGCAGCCTCGGGACAGTGGCAACTAATGAAAAACTGTTTTTT

v_call: TRBV28
d_call: .
j_call: TRBJ2-5
cdr3_length: 14
clone_size: .
cdr3_aa: CASTPGTVQETQYF
cdr3_nt: TGTGCCAGCACCCCCGGGACGGTACAAGAGACCCAGTACTTC

v_call: TRBV20-1
d_call: .
j_call: TRBJ2-7
cdr3_length: 21
clone_size: .
cdr3_aa: CSAVGQETAGGSGIDPYEQYF
cdr3_nt: TGCAGTGCCGTAGGACAGGAGACAGCTGGGGGTAGCGGGATTGACCCCTACGAGCAGTACTTC

v_call: TRBV12-3/TRBV12-4
d_call: .
j_call: TRBJ2-7
cdr3_length: 13
clone_size: few
cdr3_aa: CASSQDLPGRRVF
cdr3_nt: TGTGCCAGCAGTCAGGACCTCCCCGGGAGAAGGGTCTTC

v_call: TRBV20-1
d_call: TRBD2
j_call: TRBJ2-7
cdr3_length: 13
clone_size: .
cdr3_aa: CSAKLAGEWEQYF
cdr3_nt: TGCAGTGCAAAACTAGCGGGAGAGTGGGAGCAGTACTTC

v_call: TRBV7-2
d_call: .
j_call: TRBJ2-5
cdr3_length: 15
clone_size: .
cdr3_aa: CASSLAQSPGETQYF
cdr3_nt: TGTGCCAGCAGCTTAGCCCAGAGTCCCGGGGAGACCCAGTACTTC

v_call: TRBV20-1
d_call: .
j_call: TRBJ2-5
cdr3_length: 13
clone_size: .
cdr3_aa: CSARDGLQETQYF
cdr3_nt: TGCAGTGCTAGAGATGGCCTCCAAGAGACCCAGTACTTC